This is a list of T cell receptor beta chains from one sample in a study of blood T cell repertoires in COVID-19. Clones were read by immunoSEQ multiplex PCR, and TCRdb kept only the in-frame ones, dropping some. The sample comprises approximately 390,000 clones, 85% to 90% of which are singletons, and roughly 6.8% rests with the top ten. The sequenced sample was peripheral blood. The receptors here all came from a man between 18 and 35 years old with active or convalescent COVID-19. Each CDR3 is given with its conserved first and last residue.

CDR3 protein	V gene	J gene
CASSIASGADYGYTF	TRBV19	TRBJ1-2
CASSPRTSGGTNTGELFF	TRBV5-1	TRBJ2-2
CASSPAGGVQPQHF	TRBV7-2	TRBJ1-5
CASSEQDNQPQHF	TRBV9	TRBJ1-5
CASSQDQRQGFNEQYF	TRBV4-1	TRBJ2-7
CASSGTGIYHGYTF	TRBV6-2/TRBV6-3	TRBJ1-2
CASSQDPQGNYGYTF	TRBV4-2	TRBJ1-2
CASSQVGRSDYEQYF	TRBV4-2	TRBJ2-7
CASSLASLGGNEQFF	TRBV5-4	TRBJ2-1
CASSPRQGDSYNEQFF	TRBV7-3	TRBJ2-1
CASSPRGQVYGYTF	TRBV6-5	TRBJ1-2
CASSLGLGGTEAFF	TRBV7-9	TRBJ1-1
CATSRTRLAVQETQYF	TRBV15	TRBJ2-5
CASSEVRMNTEAFF	TRBV6-1	TRBJ1-1
CASSLAGPGYTF	TRBV5-1	TRBJ1-2
CASTGQSYSTDTQYF	TRBV19	TRBJ2-3
CASSLAADNSPLHF	TRBV5-1	TRBJ1-6
CASSVAGEGEQYF	TRBV9	TRBJ2-7
CASSILSNYGYTF	TRBV19	TRBJ1-2
CASSAYPDTLNTEAFF	TRBV7-3	TRBJ1-1
CASSLIQITEAFF	TRBV5-5	TRBJ1-1
CASGPGQINQPQHF	TRBV7-9	TRBJ1-5
CASSFPSGAYEQYF	TRBV11-2	TRBJ2-7
CASSPGDRGLSSGYTF	TRBV7-6	TRBJ1-2
CASSIAGQGNYEQYF	TRBV19	TRBJ2-7
CASTVGGAGTEAFF	TRBV7-8	TRBJ1-1
CASSENPGGQPQHF	TRBV9	TRBJ1-5
CASSFYFDRANEKLFF	TRBV11-2	TRBJ1-4
CASSQGPTENTEAFF	TRBV4-1	TRBJ1-1
CASSQDRIGGGYEQYF	TRBV14	TRBJ2-7
CASSLQNSGNTIYF	TRBV11-1	TRBJ1-3
CASNKAGVGRNTEAFF	TRBV10-2	TRBJ1-1
CASGDRARHF	TRBV2	TRBJ1-2
CASSDGLAGVTGELFF	TRBV27	TRBJ2-2
CASSDRTGEVGELFF	TRBV9	TRBJ2-2
CASSPRRAARNTEAFF	TRBV7-2	TRBJ1-1
CASSYSGHGELFF	TRBV6-2/TRBV6-3	TRBJ2-2
CASSFPGLAGPSPTDTQYF	TRBV7-2	TRBJ2-3
CSSGIAGVGDTQYF	TRBV29-1	TRBJ2-3